This TCR beta chain was observed in a study of OX40 agonist ivuxolimab in advanced cancers. About the research overall: An anti-OX40 (CD134) antibody with agonistic activity, ivuxolimab, was administered to patients.

This table comes from immunoSEQ multiplex PCR, and its TCRdb copy is limited to in-frame clones, with some not included. The top ten clones hold around 0.44% of a sample with around 80,000 clones, under 90% of them seen once. Notes on this clone: Its antigen remains unknown.

Exclusion applied to patients with autoimmune disease history or systemic immunosuppression. Study conclusions and caveats: The CD4+ and CD8+ T cells in the blood had expanded clonally by week 6 at 0.1 to 3.0 mg/kg.

The CDR3 covers 12 residues. V was pared by 2 bases and J by 5 bases, with 6 bases between. Germline assignment: CDR1 MRHNA and CDR2 SNTAGT. Sample: CD4+ or CD8+ T cells sorted from blood, taken in a trial of the OX40 agonist ivuxolimab. This TCR was sampled from an adult with an advanced solid tumor such as melanoma, head and neck, liver or kidney cancer. The V and J genes are TRBV6-4 and TRBJ1-2; D possibly corresponds to TRBD1 (6 bases). The CDR3 DNA follows: TGTGCCAGCAGTGACAGGGGGTATGGCTACACCTTC. Its protein product is CASSDRGYGYTF.